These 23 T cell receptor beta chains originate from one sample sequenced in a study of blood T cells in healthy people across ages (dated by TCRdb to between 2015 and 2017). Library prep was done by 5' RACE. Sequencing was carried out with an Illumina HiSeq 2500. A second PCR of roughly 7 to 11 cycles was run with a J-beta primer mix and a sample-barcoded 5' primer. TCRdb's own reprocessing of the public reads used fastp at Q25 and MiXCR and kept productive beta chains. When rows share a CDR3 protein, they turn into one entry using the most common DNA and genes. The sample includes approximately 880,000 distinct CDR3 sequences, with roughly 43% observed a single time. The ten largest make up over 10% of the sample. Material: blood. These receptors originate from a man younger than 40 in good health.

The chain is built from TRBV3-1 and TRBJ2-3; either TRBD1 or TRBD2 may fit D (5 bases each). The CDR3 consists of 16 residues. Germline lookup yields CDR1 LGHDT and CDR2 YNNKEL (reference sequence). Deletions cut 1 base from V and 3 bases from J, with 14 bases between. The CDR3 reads CASSQGPGTLTDTQYF. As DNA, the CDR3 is TGTGCCAGCAGCCAAGGCCCCGGGACGTTGACAGATACGCAGTATTTT.

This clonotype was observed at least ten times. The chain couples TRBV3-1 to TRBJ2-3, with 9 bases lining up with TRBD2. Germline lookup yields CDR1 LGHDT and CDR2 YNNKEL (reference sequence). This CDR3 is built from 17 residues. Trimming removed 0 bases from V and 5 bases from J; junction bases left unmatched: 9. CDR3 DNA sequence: TGTGCCAGCAGCCAAGATTGGGGCGGGGGGGCTGGAGATACGCAGTATTTT. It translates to CASSQDWGGGAGDTQYF.

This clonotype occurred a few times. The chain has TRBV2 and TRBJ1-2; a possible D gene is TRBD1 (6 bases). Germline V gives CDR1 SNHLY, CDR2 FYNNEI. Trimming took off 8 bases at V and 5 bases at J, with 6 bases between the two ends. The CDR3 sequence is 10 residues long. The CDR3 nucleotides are TGTGCCAGCGGACAGTATGGCTACACCTTC. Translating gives CASGQYGYTF.

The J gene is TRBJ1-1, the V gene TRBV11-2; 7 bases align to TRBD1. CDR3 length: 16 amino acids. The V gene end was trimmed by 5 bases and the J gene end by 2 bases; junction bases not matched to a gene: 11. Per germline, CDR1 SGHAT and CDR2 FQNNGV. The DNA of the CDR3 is TGTGCCAGCAGCCCGACGGGGACAGAATCAAACACTGAAGCTTTCTTT. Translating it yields CASSPTGTESNTEAFF.

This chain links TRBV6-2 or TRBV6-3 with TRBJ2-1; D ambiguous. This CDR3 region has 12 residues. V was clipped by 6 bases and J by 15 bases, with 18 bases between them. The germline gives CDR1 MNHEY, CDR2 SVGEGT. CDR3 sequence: CASSLEHLQGFF. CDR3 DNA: TGTGCCAGCAGCCTTGAACACCTCCAAGGGTTCTTC.

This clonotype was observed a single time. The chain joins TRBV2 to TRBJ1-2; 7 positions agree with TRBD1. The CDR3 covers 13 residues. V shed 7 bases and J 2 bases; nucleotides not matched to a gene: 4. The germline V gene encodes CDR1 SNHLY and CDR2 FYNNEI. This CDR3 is CASKPTGNYGYTF. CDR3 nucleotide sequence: TGTGCCAGCAAACCGACAGGGAACTATGGCTACACCTTC.

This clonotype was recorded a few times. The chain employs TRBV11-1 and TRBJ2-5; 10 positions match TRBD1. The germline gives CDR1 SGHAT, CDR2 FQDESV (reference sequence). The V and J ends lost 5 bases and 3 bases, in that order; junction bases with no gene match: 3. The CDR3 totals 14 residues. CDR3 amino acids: CASSDRGLEETQYF. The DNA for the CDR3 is TGTGCCAGCAGCGACAGGGGGCTGGAAGAGACCCAGTACTTC.

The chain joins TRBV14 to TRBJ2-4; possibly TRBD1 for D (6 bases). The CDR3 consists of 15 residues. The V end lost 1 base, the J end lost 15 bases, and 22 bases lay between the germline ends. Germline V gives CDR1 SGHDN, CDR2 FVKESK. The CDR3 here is CASSQGSGTPYERYF. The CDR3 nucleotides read TGTGCCAGCAGCCAAGGGTCCGGGACACCCTACGAGCGGTACTTC. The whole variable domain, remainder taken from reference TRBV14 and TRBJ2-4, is EAGVTQFPSHSVIEKGQTVTLRCDPISGHDNLYWYRRVMGKEIKFLLHFVKESKQDESGMPNNRFLAERTGGTYSTLKVQPAELEDSGVYFCASSQGSGTPYERYFGAGTRLSVL.

CDR3 bases: TGCGCCAGCAGTCCCTCTGGCCACAGGGCCACCTACGAGCAGTACTTC. The encoded protein is CASSPSGHRATYEQYF. The chain uses TRBV5-1 and TRBJ2-7, with D possibly being TRBD1 (6 bases). The germline V gene has CDR1 SGHRS and CDR2 YFSETQ. V was cut by 5 bases and J by 2 bases, with 20 bases left in between. The CDR3 totals 16 residues.

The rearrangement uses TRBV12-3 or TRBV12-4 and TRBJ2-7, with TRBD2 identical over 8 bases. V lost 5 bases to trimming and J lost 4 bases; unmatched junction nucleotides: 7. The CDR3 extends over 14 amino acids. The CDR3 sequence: CASSNGRAAYEQYF. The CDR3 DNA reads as TGTGCCAGCAGTAACGGGAGGGCAGCGTACGAGCAGTACTTC.

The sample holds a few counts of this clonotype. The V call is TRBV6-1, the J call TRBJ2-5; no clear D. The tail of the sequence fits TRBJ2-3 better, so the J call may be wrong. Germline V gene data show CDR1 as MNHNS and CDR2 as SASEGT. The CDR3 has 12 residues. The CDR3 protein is CASSEGPETQYF. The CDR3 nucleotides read TGTGCCAGCAGTGAAGGTCCCGAAACGCAGTATTTT.

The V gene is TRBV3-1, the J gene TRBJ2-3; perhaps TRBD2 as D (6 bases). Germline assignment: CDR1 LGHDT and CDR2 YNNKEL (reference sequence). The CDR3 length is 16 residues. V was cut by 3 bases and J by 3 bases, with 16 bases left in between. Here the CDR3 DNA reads TGTGCCAGCAGCCACTCGGGAGTCGCTTATACAGATACGCAGTATTTT. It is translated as CASSHSGVAYTDTQYF.

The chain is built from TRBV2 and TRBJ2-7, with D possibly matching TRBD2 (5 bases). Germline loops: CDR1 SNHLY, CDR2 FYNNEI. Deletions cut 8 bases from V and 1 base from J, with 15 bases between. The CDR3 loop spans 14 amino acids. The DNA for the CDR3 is TGTGCCAGCGCTAGCTCGACTAAATCCTACGAGCAGTACTTC. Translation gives CASASSTKSYEQYF.

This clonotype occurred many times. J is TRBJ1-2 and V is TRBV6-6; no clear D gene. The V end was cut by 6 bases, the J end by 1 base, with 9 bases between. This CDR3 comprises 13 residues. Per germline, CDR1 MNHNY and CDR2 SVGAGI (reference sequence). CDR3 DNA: TGTGCCAGCAGCGGGAACATTAACTATGGCTACACCTTC. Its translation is CASSGNINYGYTF.

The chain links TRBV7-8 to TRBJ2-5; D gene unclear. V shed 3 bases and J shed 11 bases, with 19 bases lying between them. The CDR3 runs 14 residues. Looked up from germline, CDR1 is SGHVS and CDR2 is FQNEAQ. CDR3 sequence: CASSFQGSYNEQYF. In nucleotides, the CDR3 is TGTGCCAGCAGCTTTCAAGGGTCGTACAATGAGCAGTACTTC.

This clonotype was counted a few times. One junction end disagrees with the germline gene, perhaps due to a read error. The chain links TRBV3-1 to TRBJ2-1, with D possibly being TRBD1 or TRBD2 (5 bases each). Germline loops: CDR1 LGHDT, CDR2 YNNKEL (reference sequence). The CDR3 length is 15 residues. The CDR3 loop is CASSPGTKLWGEQFF. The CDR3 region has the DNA TGTGCTAGCAGCCCCGGGACGAAGCTTTGGGGTGAGCAGTTCTTC.

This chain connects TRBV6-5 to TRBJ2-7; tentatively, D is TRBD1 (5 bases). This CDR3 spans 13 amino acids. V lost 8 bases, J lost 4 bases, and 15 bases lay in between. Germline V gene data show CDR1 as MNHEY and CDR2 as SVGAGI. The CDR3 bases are TGTGCCAGCTCTATGGACATAGCTTACGAGCAGTACTTC. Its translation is CASSMDIAYEQYF.

DNA of the CDR3: TGTGCCAACGAAAAGGGACGCACCGGGGAGCTGTTTTTT. It codes for CANEKGRTGELFF. The V and J genes are TRBV7-2 and TRBJ2-2; D tentatively reads TRBD1 or TRBD2 (5 bases each). The CDR3 sequence is 13 residues long. Germline V gene lookup returns CDR1 SGHTA and CDR2 FQGNSA. Trimming stripped 10 bases from V and 4 bases from J, with 13 bases between.

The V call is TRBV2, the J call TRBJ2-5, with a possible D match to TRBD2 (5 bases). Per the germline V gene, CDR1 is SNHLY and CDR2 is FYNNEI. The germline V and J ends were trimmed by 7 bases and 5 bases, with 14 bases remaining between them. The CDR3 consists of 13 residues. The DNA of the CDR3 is TGTGCCAGCAATTCGGGAAATGGGGAGACCCAGTACTTC. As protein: CASNSGNGETQYF.

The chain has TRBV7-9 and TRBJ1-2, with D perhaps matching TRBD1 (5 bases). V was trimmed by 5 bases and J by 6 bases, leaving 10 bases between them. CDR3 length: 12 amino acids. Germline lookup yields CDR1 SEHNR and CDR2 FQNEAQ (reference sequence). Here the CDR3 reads CASSTGLNGYTF. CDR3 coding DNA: TGTGCCAGCAGCACGGGACTGAATGGCTACACCTTC.

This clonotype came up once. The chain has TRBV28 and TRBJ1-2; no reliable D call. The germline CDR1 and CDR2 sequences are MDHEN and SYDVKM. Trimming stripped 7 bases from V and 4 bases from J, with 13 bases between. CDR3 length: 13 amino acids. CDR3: CASTSKGAYGYTF. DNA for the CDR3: TGTGCCAGCACTTCAAAAGGAGCCTATGGCTACACCTTC.

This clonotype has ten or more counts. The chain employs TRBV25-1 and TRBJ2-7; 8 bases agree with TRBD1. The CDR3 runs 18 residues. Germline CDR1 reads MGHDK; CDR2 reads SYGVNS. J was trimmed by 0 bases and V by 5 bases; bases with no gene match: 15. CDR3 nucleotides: TGTGCCAGCAGTTCCAACGACAGGGGCGCACCCTACTCCTACGAGCAGTACTTC. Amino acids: CASSSNDRGAPYSYEQYF.

The CDR3 protein is CASSEKMVAGTFTYEQYF. The CDR3 DNA reads as TGTGCCAGCAGTGAAAAAATGGTGGCCGGGACGTTTACCTACGAGCAGTACTTC. The V and J genes are TRBV25-1 and TRBJ2-7; D possibly matches TRBD1 or TRBD2 (5 bases each). The CDR3 is made up of 18 amino acids. Germline V gene data show CDR1 as MGHDK and CDR2 as SYGVNS. Trimming removed 2 bases from V and 2 bases from J, with 22 bases in between.